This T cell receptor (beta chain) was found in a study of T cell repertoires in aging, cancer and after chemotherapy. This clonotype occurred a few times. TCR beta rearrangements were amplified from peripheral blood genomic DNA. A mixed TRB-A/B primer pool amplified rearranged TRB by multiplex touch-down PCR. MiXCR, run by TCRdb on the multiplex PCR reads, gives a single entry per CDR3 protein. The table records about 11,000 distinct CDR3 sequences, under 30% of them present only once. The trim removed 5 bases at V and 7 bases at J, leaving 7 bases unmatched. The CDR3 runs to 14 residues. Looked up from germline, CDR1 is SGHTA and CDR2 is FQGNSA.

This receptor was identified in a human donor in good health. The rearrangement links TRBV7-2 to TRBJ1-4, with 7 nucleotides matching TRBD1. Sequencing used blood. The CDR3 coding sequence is TGTGCCAGCAGCCCGAACAGGGGTGGTGAAAAACTGTTTTTT. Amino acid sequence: CASSPNRGGEKLFF.